Given below is one T cell receptor beta chain in context. Time point meaning: blood 4 weeks post-SBRT, at nephrectomy. Treatment given: 15 Gy SBRT to primary tumor, nephrectomy 4 weeks later. Nephrectomy followed 15 Gy stereotactic body radiation by 4 weeks. CDR1 is LGHNA, CDR2 YSLEER, per germline. CDR3 length: 15 amino acids. V was shortened by 0 bases and J by 5 bases, with 11 bases between the two germline ends. The data stem from a study of radiation and T cells in renal cell carcinoma. Some clones are missing from TCRdb's copy, which holds only in-frame ones; the method was immunoSEQ multiplex PCR. Of tens of thousands of clones listed, just under 85% are singletons.

Sequenced material: blood, taken from a patient whose treatment included radiotherapy and nephrectomy. This TCR was recovered from a man between 50 and 59 years old with renal cell carcinoma. The genes are TRBV4-3 and TRBJ1-5; D gene ambiguous. CDR3 residues: CASSQDFAGYQPQHF. The CDR3 bases are TGCGCCAGCAGCCAAGATTTCGCGGGTTATCAGCCCCAGCATTTT.